This record covers a single TCR beta chain. The target antigen is unknown. Patients showing uncontrolled infection, other autoimmune disease, pregnancy or lactation were ineligible. Isolation of PBMCs was performed on 9.5 to 10 ml fresh peripheral blood. Researchers took RNA transcripts and amplified the TCR beta CDR3 regions from them. HTBI primers were used for first-round RT-PCR of the TCR CDR3. TCRdb re-analysed the multiplex PCR reads in MiXCR, keeping a single row per CDR3 protein. The repertoire has approximately 410,000 distinct CDR3 sequences, roughly 13% of them found once; the top ten carry less than 6.5%. The sample originates from a study of T cells in Graves' hyperthyroidism and ophthalmopathy. Whole-study results and caveats: Within blood appeared most thyroid clonotypes that had expanded above 0.001.

The germline CDR1 and CDR2 sequences are MGHRA and YSYEKL. Trimming removed 4 bases from V and 4 bases from J; junction bases left unmatched: 7. There are 14 residues in the CDR3. The V gene is TRBV4-1, the J gene TRBJ2-7; 7 bases are shared with TRBD2. Sequencing was carried out using blood. The origin of this receptor is a woman aged 18-35 years with Graves' hyperthyroidism. The CDR3 region has the DNA TGCGCCAGCAGCCCCGAGGCGGGAGCTTACGAGCAGTACTTC. Its translation is CASSPEAGAYEQYF.